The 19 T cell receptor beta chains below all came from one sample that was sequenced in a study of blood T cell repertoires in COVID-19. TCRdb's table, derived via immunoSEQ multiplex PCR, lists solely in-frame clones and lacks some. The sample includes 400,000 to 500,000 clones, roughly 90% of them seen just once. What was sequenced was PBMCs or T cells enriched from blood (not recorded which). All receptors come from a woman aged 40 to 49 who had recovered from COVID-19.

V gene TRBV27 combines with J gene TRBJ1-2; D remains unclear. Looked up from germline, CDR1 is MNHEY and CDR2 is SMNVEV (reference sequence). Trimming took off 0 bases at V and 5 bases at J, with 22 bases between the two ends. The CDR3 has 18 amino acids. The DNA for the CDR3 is TGTGCCAGCAGTTTATCAAGTCGAGTACGGGATAATATTTATGGCTACACCTTC. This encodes CASSLSSRVRDNIYGYTF.

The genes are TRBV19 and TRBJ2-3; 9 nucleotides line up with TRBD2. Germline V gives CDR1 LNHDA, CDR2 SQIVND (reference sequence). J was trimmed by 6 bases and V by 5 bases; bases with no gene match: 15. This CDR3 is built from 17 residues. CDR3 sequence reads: CASSQLQGGGLADTQYF. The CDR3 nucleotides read TGTGCCAGTAGTCAGCTACAGGGTGGGGGACTAGCTGATACGCAGTATTTT.

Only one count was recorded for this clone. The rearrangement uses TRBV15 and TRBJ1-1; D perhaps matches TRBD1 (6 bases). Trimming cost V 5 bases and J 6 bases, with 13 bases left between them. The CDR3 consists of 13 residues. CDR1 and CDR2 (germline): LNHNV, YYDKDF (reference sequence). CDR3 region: CATSATGLPEAFF. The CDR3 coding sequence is TGTGCCACCAGCGCCACAGGGTTGCCTGAAGCTTTCTTT.

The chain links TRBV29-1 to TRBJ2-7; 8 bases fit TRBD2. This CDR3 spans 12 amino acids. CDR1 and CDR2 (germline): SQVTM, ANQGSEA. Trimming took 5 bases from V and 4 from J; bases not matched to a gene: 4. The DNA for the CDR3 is TGCAGCGTTTTAGCGGGGATATACGAGCAGTACTTC. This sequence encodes CSVLAGIYEQYF.

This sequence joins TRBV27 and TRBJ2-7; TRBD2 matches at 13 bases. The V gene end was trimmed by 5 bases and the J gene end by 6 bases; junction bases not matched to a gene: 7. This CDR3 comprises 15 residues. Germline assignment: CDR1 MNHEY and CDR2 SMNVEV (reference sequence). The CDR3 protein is CASSATSGRAGEQYF. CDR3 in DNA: TGTGCCAGCAGTGCAACTAGCGGGAGGGCCGGCGAGCAGTACTTC.

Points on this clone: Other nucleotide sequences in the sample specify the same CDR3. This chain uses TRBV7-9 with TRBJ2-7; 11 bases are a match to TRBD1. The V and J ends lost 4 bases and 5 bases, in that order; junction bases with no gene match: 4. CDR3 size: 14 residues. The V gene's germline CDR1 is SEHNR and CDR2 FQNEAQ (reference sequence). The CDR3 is CASSSRTGGDEQYF. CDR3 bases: TGTGCCAGCAGCTCCCGGACAGGGGGCGACGAGCAGTACTTC.

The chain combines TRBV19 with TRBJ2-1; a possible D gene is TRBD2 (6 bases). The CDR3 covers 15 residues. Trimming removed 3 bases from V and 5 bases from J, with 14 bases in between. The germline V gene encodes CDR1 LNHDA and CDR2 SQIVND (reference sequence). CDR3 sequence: CASSIWIGSNNEQFF. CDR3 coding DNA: TGTGCCAGTAGTATTTGGATCGGGAGTAACAATGAGCAGTTCTTC.

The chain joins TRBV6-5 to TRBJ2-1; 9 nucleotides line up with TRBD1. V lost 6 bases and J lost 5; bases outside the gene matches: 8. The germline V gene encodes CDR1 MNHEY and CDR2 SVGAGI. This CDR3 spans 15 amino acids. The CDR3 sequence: CASSSGTGTHNEQFF. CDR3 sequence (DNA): TGTGCCAGCAGCAGTGGGACAGGGACCCACAATGAGCAGTTCTTC.

CDR3 DNA sequence: TGTGCTAGCTACTCCGGGACAGTGTATAATTCACCCCTCCACTTT. It yields the protein CASYSGTVYNSPLHF. The chain carries TRBV2 and TRBJ1-6; 7 bases align to TRBD1. CDR3 length: 15 residues. CDR1 and CDR2 (germline): SNHLY, FYNNEI.

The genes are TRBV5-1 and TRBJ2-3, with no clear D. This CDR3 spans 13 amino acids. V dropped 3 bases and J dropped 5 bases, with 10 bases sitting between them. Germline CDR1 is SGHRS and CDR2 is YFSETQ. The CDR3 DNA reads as TGCGCCAGCAGCTCCGAGATGGTAGATACGCAGTATTTT. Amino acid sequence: CASSSEMVDTQYF.

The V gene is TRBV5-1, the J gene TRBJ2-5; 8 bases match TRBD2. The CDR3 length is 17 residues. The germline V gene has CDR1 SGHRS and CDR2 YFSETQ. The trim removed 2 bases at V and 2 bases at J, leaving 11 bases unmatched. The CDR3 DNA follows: TGCGCCAGCAGCTTTACTTACACCGGGACTAGGCAAGAGACCCAGTACTTC. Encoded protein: CASSFTYTGTRQETQYF.

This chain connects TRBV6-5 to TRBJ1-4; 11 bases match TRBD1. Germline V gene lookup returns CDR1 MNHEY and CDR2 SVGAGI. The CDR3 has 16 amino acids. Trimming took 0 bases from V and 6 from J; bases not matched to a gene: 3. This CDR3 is CASSYSRDRGYEKLFF. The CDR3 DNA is TGTGCCAGCAGTTACTCAAGGGACAGGGGGTATGAAAAACTGTTTTTT.

The CDR3 spells CATSGRGSYNEQFF. In nucleotides, the CDR3 is TGTGCCACCAGTGGGAGGGGCTCCTACAATGAGCAGTTCTTC. This sequence joins TRBV24-1 and TRBJ2-1; D may be TRBD2 (6 bases). CDR3 length: 14 residues. The germline V gene has CDR1 KGHDR and CDR2 SFDVKD. V was pared by 5 bases and J by 0 bases, with 7 bases between.

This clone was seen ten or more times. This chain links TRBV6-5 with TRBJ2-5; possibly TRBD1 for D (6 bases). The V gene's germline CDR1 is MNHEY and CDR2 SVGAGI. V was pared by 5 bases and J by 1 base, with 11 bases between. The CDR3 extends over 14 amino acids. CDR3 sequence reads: CASSLRGFQETQYF. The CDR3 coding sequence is TGTGCCAGCAGTCTCAGGGGATTCCAAGAGACCCAGTACTTC.

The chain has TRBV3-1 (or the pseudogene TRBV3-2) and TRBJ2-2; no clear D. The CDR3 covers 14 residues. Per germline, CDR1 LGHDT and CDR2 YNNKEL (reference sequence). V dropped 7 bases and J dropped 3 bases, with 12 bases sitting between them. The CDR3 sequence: CASTQVRDTGELFF. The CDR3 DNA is TGTGCCAGCACCCAGGTTCGGGACACCGGGGAGCTGTTTTTT.

This CDR3 reads CASSMGQPQETQYF. CDR3 nucleotide sequence: TGTGCCAGTAGTATGGGGCAGCCCCAAGAGACCCAGTACTTC. The V call is TRBV19, the J call TRBJ2-5; D is perhaps TRBD1 (5 bases). Trimming removed 3 bases from V and 1 base from J, with 9 bases in between. The CDR3 has 14 residues. The V gene's germline CDR1 is LNHDA and CDR2 SQIVND (reference sequence).

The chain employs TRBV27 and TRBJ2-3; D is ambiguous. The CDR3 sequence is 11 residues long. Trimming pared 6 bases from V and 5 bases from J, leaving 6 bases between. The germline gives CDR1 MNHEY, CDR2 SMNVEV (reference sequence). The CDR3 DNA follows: TGTGCCAGCAGCTTCAGAGATACGCAGTATTTT. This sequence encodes CASSFRDTQYF.

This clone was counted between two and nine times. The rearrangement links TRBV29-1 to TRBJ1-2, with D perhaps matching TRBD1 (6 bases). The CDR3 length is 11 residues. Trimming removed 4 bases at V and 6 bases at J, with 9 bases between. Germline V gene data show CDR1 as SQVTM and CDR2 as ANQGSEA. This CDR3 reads CSVVGAHGYTF. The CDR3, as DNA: TGCAGCGTTGTGGGGGCCCATGGCTACACCTTC.

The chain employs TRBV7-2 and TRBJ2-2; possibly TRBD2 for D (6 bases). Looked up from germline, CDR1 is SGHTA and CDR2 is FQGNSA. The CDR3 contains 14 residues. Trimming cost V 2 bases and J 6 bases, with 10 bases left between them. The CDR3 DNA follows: TGTGCCAGCAGCTTATCTGGGACTTCCGGGGAGCTGTTTTTT. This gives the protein CASSLSGTSGELFF.